This entry lists 21 T cell receptor beta chains sequenced from one sample in a study of blood T cell repertoires in COVID-19 (dated by TCRdb to about 2020). Libraries were prepared through the immunoSEQ multiplex PCR assay. This is the immuneACCESS table as TCRdb keeps it, with only in-frame sequences that have V and J called. A part of the clones is gone; compared with another copy, unresolved V genes explain less than half, and the rest is unexplained. This sample holds approximately 100,000 clones; roughly two thirds were observed only once. About 6% of the sample is taken by the ten largest. The specimen was peripheral blood. These receptors all come from an elderly man with acute or convalescent COVID-19.

The chain carries TRBV18 and TRBJ1-5, with 7 bases fitting TRBD1. CDR1 KGHSH and CDR2 LQKENI come from the germline V gene. J gave up 8 bases and V 2 bases, and 9 bases lay outside the gene matches. The CDR3 has 15 residues. CDR3 protein: CASSPGRQGEEPQHF. DNA for the CDR3: TGTGCCAGCTCACCAGGGAGACAGGGTGAGGAGCCCCAGCATTTT.

The chain uses TRBV10-3 and TRBJ2-2; 8 bases line up with TRBD2. The CDR3 has 13 residues. Per germline, CDR1 ENHRY and CDR2 SYGVKD. V lost 8 bases and J lost 5; bases outside the gene matches: 4. As DNA, the CDR3 is TGTGCCATCCGGGGGGGGATGACCGGGGAGCTGTTTTTT. Translation gives CAIRGGMTGELFF.

The rearrangement joins TRBV7-3 to TRBJ1-2; maybe TRBD1 (6 bases). This CDR3 is 16 amino acids long. Trimming removed 0 bases from V and 2 bases from J, with 13 bases in between. Germline assignment: CDR1 SGHTA and CDR2 FQGTGA. The chain's CDR3 is CASSLTATGRNYGYTF. DNA of the CDR3: TGTGCCAGCAGCTTAACTGCGACAGGACGGAACTATGGCTACACCTTC.

This clone was seen ten or more times. The rearrangement links TRBV5-6 to TRBJ1-6; 8 positions match TRBD1. The V and J ends lost 4 bases and 8 bases, in that order; junction bases with no gene match: 5. Per the germline V gene, CDR1 is SGHDT and CDR2 is YYEEEE. The length of the CDR3 is 14 residues. This chain's CDR3 is CASSGDRGHSPLHF. CDR3 nucleotides: TGTGCCAGCAGCGGAGACAGGGGACATTCACCCCTCCACTTT.

Comment on this clone: Other DNA sequences in this specimen translate into the identical CDR3. The chain combines TRBV18 with TRBJ2-7; 12 bases match TRBD2. The V gene end was trimmed by 2 bases and the J gene end by 4 bases; junction bases not matched to a gene: 0. The germline V gene encodes CDR1 KGHSH and CDR2 LQKENI. This CDR3 comprises 14 residues. The CDR3 DNA reads as TGTGCCAGCTCACCAGGACTAGCGGGGTACGAGCAGTACTTC. Translation gives CASSPGLAGYEQYF.

This chain connects TRBV5-4 to TRBJ1-2; TRBD1 agrees at 7 bases. Germline-derived CDR1 and CDR2 are SGHNT and YYREEE (reference sequence). V lost 7 bases to trimming and J lost 7 bases; unmatched junction nucleotides: 16. The CDR3 has 15 amino acids. CDR3 in amino acids: CASESAGQGVRGYTF. CDR3 sequence (DNA): TGTGCCAGCGAGAGCGCCGGCCAGGGGGTTCGTGGCTACACCTTC.

This clone occurred once. The chain employs TRBV28 and TRBJ2-4; 9 bases line up with TRBD1. Looked up from germline, CDR1 is MDHEN and CDR2 is SYDVKM. The junction had 7 bases not matched to a gene; V was cut back by 2 bases and J by 8 bases. CDR3 length equals 15 residues. The CDR3 is CASSLLGTGLDIQYF. As DNA, the CDR3 is TGTGCCAGCAGTTTACTAGGGACAGGGCTCGACATTCAGTACTTC.

J is TRBJ2-7 and V is TRBV5-5; the match to TRBD2 covers 9 bases. V lost 0 bases to trimming and J lost 10 bases; unmatched junction nucleotides: 11. There are 15 residues in the CDR3. Per germline, CDR1 SGHKS and CDR2 YYEKEE (reference sequence). For the CDR3, the DNA is TGTGCCAGCAGCTTGGGCGGAGCGGGAGGTACGGCTCAGTACTTC. Protein sequence: CASSLGGAGGTAQYF.

The chain links TRBV19 to TRBJ2-7; 7 bases line up with TRBD2. J lost 6 bases, V lost 4 bases, and 6 bases had no gene match. This CDR3 is built from 13 residues. Germline V gene sequence: CDR1 LNHDA, CDR2 SQIVND (reference sequence). CDR3 DNA sequence: TGTGCCAGTAGTACCCTAGCGGCCAGCGAGCAGTACTTC. Translating gives CASSTLAASEQYF.

V usage is TRBV4-3 and J usage is TRBJ2-4, with 7 bases that match TRBD2. The CDR3 runs 16 residues. V was pared by 0 bases and J by 6 bases, with 8 bases of the junction left unmatched. Germline V CDR1 and CDR2: LGHNA, YSLEER. The CDR3 coding sequence is TGCGCCAGCAGCCAAGATCCCCCGGGAGGCTTAAACATTCAGTACTTC. Its translation is CASSQDPPGGLNIQYF.

The chain links TRBV14 to TRBJ2-3, with 7 bases identical to TRBD1. Germline lookup yields CDR1 SGHDN and CDR2 FVKESK. The V and J ends lost 4 bases and 4 bases, in that order; junction bases with no gene match: 5. The CDR3 runs 14 residues. CDR3 loop: CASSRQGMPDTQYF. The CDR3, as DNA: TGTGCCAGCAGCCGACAGGGTATGCCAGATACGCAGTATTTT.

The genes are TRBV30 and TRBJ2-2; perhaps TRBD2 as D (5 bases). The CDR3 is 18 residues long. V was clipped by 2 bases and J by 1 base, with 20 bases between them. CDR1 GTSNPN and CDR2 SVGIG come from the germline V gene (reference sequence). The CDR3 DNA follows: TGTGCCTGGAGTTCCAACACGGACCGAGAGGGGAACACCGGGGAGCTGTTTTTT. Translated: CAWSSNTDREGNTGELFF.

This clone was counted once. The CDR3 protein is CASSQELRRLNTEAFF. The DNA of the CDR3 is TGCGCCAGCAGCCAAGAGTTGCGCCGTCTGAACACTGAAGCTTTCTTT. The V call is TRBV4-1, the J call TRBJ1-1; D not resolved. The CDR3 covers 16 residues. V was shortened by 0 bases and J by 0 bases, with 11 bases between the two germline ends. CDR1 and CDR2 from the germline V gene are MGHRA and YSYEKL.

The CDR3, as DNA: TGCAGTGCCACTAACAACAATGAGCAGTTCTTC. Amino acid sequence: CSATNNNEQFF. The V and J genes are TRBV20-1 and TRBJ2-1; D remains unclear. V lost 6 bases and J 5 bases, leaving 8 bases between the germline ends. Germline assignment: CDR1 DFQATT and CDR2 SNEGSKA (reference sequence). The CDR3 is made up of 11 amino acids.

The chain uses TRBV7-2 and TRBJ2-7, with D maybe TRBD2 (6 bases). The CDR3 length is 14 residues. Germline V gives CDR1 SGHTA, CDR2 FQGNSA. Trimming removed 4 bases from V and 2 bases from J, with 12 bases in between. The DNA for the CDR3 is TGTGCCAGCAGCTCTAGCGCAGGGCCCTACGAGCAGTACTTC. Residues: CASSSSAGPYEQYF.

This clone was picked up one time. V usage is TRBV4-1 and J usage is TRBJ2-3, with TRBD2 matching over 12 bases. J lost 3 bases, V lost 4 bases, and 11 bases had no gene match. The CDR3 has 18 residues. CDR1 and CDR2 (germline): MGHRA, YSYEKL. This CDR3 reads CASSRGPPLAGGTDTQYF. The CDR3 region has the DNA TGCGCCAGCAGCCGCGGCCCCCCCCTAGCGGGGGGGACAGATACGCAGTATTTT.

J is TRBJ1-6 and V is TRBV28; TRBD1 might be the D (6 bases). The CDR3 is 15 amino acids. Germline V gives CDR1 MDHEN, CDR2 SYDVKM. Trimming cost V 5 bases and J 9 bases, with 17 bases left between them. CDR3 protein: CASSLSYAGVSPLHF. The CDR3 DNA is TGTGCCAGCAGTCTCTCCTATGCAGGGGTTTCACCCCTCCACTTT.

The chain uses TRBV7-9 and TRBJ2-7; 7 bases are a match to TRBD1. Trimming cost V 1 base and J 4 bases; bases outside gene matches: 4. Looked up from germline, CDR1 is SEHNR and CDR2 is FQNEAQ (reference sequence). This CDR3 region has 14 residues. The CDR3 nucleotides read TGTGCCAGCAGCTTAGAAGCAGGGGGATACGAGCAGTACTTC. It specifies CASSLEAGGYEQYF.

This clone has just a few counts. This chain uses TRBV28 with TRBJ2-1; 11 bases line up with TRBD2. Germline CDR1 is MDHEN and CDR2 is SYDVKM. The CDR3 contains 15 residues. The V gene end was trimmed by 6 bases and the J gene end by 8 bases; junction bases not matched to a gene: 9. The CDR3 is CASSQTSGSAHEQFF. In DNA form, the CDR3 reads TGTGCCAGCAGCCAAACTAGCGGGAGTGCTCATGAGCAGTTCTTC.

J is TRBJ2-2 and V is TRBV5-5; possible D gene TRBD2, 6 bases. Trimming removed 0 bases from V and 4 bases from J, with 10 bases in between. CDR1 and CDR2 (germline): SGHKS, YYEKEE (reference sequence). The CDR3 spans 15 residues. This chain's CDR3 is CASSLVSGATGELFF. The CDR3 nucleotides are TGTGCCAGCAGCTTGGTGTCGGGAGCCACCGGGGAGCTGTTTTTT.

This clone appeared once. The rearrangement links TRBV19 to TRBJ1-6; 8 bases fit TRBD1. With V trimmed by 7 bases and J by 9 bases, 14 bases remained unmatched. The CDR3 contains 16 residues. CDR1 is LNHDA, CDR2 SQIVND, per germline (reference sequence). The CDR3 DNA is TGTGCCAGTACCGCAGGGGGCGTCTATAGCGGTTCACCCCTCCACTTT. Its translation: CASTAGGVYSGSPLHF.